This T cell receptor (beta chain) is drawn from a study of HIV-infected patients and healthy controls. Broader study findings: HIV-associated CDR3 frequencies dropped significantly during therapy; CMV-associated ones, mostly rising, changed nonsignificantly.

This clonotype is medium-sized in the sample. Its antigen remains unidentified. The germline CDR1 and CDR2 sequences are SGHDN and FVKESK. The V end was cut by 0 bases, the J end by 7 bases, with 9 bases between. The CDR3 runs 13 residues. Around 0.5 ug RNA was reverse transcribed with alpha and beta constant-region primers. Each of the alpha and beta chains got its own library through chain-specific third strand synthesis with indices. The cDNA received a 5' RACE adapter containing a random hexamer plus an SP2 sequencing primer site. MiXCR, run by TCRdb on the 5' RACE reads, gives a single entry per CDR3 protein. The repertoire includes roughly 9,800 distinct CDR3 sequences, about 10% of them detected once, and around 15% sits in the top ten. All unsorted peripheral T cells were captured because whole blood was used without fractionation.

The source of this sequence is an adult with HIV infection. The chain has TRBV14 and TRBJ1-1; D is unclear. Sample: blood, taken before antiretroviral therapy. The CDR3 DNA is TGTGCCAGCAGCCAAGATCGGCGACATGAAGCTTTCTTT. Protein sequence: CASSQDRRHEAFF.